This T cell receptor (beta chain) was identified during a study of CD8 T cell repertoires and HIV-1 epitope variants. Looking at the study overall: Controls were a CMV, EBV and flu pool, Ebola AY9, and no peptide. T cells were cultured for more than nine days with cytokines added on days 3 and 7.

Study outcomes and limitations: Nef KF9 drew about five clonotypes and HW9 one, without TAALDMSHF responses. This assay reports beta chains of antigen-expanded cells, not T cell function.

This clone was picked up a small number of times. Its cognate antigen is unknown. TCRdb keeps only in-frame clones here, not all; method: immunoSEQ multiplex PCR. Of approximately 5,200 clones in the sample, 65% to 70% were seen once. The sequence derives from a male donor with HIV. Material for sequencing was cultured CD8+ T cells derived from PBMCs.

Here the CDR3 DNA reads TGTGCCAGCAGTGAGTTTCAGGGGCAGGACACCGGGGAGCTGTTTTTT. As protein: CASSEFQGQDTGELFF. V and J are TRBV2 and TRBJ2-2, with D possibly TRBD1 on 6 matching bases. The CDR3 runs 16 residues. Trimming stripped 3 bases from V and 3 bases from J, with 14 bases between. Germline assignment: CDR1 SNHLY and CDR2 FYNNEI.